One sample yielded the 10 T cell receptor beta chains listed below, sequenced in a study of T-cell reconstitution after alpha-beta-depleted transplantation in children. As it was prepared, the TCRbeta library received unique molecular identifiers. TCRdb fed the PCR reads into MiXCR, producing one record per CDR3 protein. The sample lists 500,000 to 650,000 distinct CDR3 sequences, 13% occurring once. This specimen consisted of PBMCs, mostly from graft donor cells, obtained 360 days after TCRalphabeta/CD19-depleted stem cell transplant. The origin of the receptors is a male patient younger than 18 who had a stem cell transplant for acute myeloid leukemia, so the T cells may come from the graft donor.

This clonotype was picked up a small number of times. This chain joins TRBV6-1 and TRBJ2-1; TRBD1 or TRBD2 may be the D gene (5 bases each). V was shortened by 3 bases and J by 2 bases, with 8 bases between the two germline ends. The CDR3 is made up of 14 amino acids. The germline gives CDR1 MNHNS, CDR2 SASEGT. As DNA, the CDR3 is TGTGCCAGCAGTGACCCGGGACCCTACAATGAGCAGTTCTTC. Translation gives CASSDPGPYNEQFF.

The chain is built from TRBV7-9 and TRBJ2-2; no firm D call. The ends were cut back, 0 bases at V and 0 bases at J, with 8 bases in the middle. CDR1 and CDR2 from the germline V gene are SEHNR and FQNEAQ (reference sequence). The CDR3 is 16 amino acids. CDR3 nucleotides: TGTGCCAGCAGCTTAGCGGACGGTGCGAACACCGGGGAGCTGTTTTTT. Translated: CASSLADGANTGELFF.

V usage is TRBV5-1 and J usage is TRBJ2-7, with 14 nucleotides matching TRBD2. V was pared by 3 bases and J by 0 bases, with 5 bases of the junction left unmatched. The CDR3 covers 17 residues. The germline V gene encodes CDR1 SGHRS and CDR2 YFSETQ. This CDR3 is CASSWGLAGVISYEQYF. As DNA, the CDR3 is TGCGCCAGCAGCTGGGGACTAGCGGGAGTTATCTCCTACGAGCAGTACTTC.

The V and J genes are TRBV28 and TRBJ2-5; 9 bases map to TRBD2. This CDR3 spans 18 amino acids. Germline V gene lookup returns CDR1 MDHEN and CDR2 SYDVKM. The V and J ends lost 2 bases and 5 bases, in that order; junction bases with no gene match: 15. The CDR3 DNA is TGTGCCAGCAGTTTACCTCTGTACGCGGGAGGGTCGCCCGAGACCCAGTACTTC. It encodes CASSLPLYAGGSPETQYF.

The J gene is TRBJ1-4, the V gene TRBV10-3; D call uncertain. In germline, CDR1 is ENHRY, CDR2 SYGVKD. V was pared by 11 bases and J by 0 bases, with 10 bases between. The CDR3 is 13 residues long. The CDR3 region has the DNA TGTGCCGCCGCTAGGACAACTAATGAAAAACTGTTTTTT. This gives the protein CAAARTTNEKLFF.

V gene TRBV20-1 combines with J gene TRBJ2-1, with D possibly being TRBD1 (6 bases). V gave up 4 bases and J gave up 9 bases, with 28 bases separating them. The CDR3 covers 17 residues. Germline lookup yields CDR1 DFQATT and CDR2 SNEGSKA (reference sequence). The DNA of the CDR3 is TGCAGTGCTACAACAGGGATTGCCGGCCCTAACAATAGTGAGCAGTTCTTC. It yields the protein CSATTGIAGPNNSEQFF.

This clonotype was seen repeatedly, ten times or more. The V call is TRBV7-9, the J call TRBJ2-1, with 8 bases that match TRBD1. CDR1 and CDR2 from the germline V gene are SEHNR and FQNEAQ (reference sequence). Trimming at V came to 3 bases and at J to 4 bases, leaving 5 bases not matched to a gene. This CDR3 has 15 residues. CDR3 sequence: CASSFQGAIYNEQFF. As DNA, the CDR3 is TGTGCCAGCAGCTTCCAGGGGGCCATATACAATGAGCAGTTCTTC.

This clonotype was detected only a few times. The chain links TRBV7-9 to TRBJ2-5, with D tentatively TRBD2 (6 bases). Germline CDR1 is SEHNR and CDR2 is FQNEAQ (reference sequence). The germline V and J ends were trimmed by 5 bases and 5 bases, with 21 bases remaining between them. This CDR3 spans 16 amino acids. CDR3 DNA sequence: TGTGCCAGCAGCCGTACGGGGAGGACCTCACGGGAGACCCAGTACTTC. Amino acids: CASSRTGRTSRETQYF.

This clonotype was recorded a few times. V and J are TRBV9 and TRBJ2-7, with TRBD2 as a possible D gene (6 bases). Germline assignment: CDR1 SGDLS and CDR2 YYNGEE. The CDR3 covers 13 residues. Trimming took 4 bases from V and 3 from J, leaving 11 bases between them. The CDR3 DNA is TGTGCCAGCAGCCCAGTGGGGGGCTACGAGCAGTACTTC. Translated, it gives CASSPVGGYEQYF.

This clonotype occurred many times. The gene calls are TRBV12-3 or TRBV12-4 and TRBJ2-2; TRBD1 might be the D (5 bases). The CDR3 is made up of 13 amino acids. With 4 bases removed from V and 6 bases from J, the gap between germline ends came to 9 bases. CDR3 sequence: CASSSGQPGELFF. The CDR3, as DNA: TGTGCCAGCAGTTCCGGACAACCCGGGGAGCTGTTTTTT.